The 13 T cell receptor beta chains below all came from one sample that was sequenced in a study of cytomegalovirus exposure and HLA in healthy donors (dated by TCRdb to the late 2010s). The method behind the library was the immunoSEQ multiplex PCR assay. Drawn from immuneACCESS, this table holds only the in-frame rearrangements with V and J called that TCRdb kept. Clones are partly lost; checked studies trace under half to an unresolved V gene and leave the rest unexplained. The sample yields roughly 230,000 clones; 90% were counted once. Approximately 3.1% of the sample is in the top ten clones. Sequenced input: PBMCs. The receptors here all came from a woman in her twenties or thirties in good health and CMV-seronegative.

The CDR3 region is CASSSPTGGLYEQYF. In DNA, the CDR3 is TGTGCCAGCAGCTCCCCCACGGGAGGGTTATACGAGCAGTACTTC. The V and J genes are TRBV7-9 and TRBJ2-7, with TRBD2 matching 8 bases. V trimming: 4 bases; J trimming: 4 bases; junction bases outside the gene matches: 9. The CDR3 spans 15 residues. Germline V gene sequence: CDR1 SEHNR, CDR2 FQNEAQ (reference sequence).

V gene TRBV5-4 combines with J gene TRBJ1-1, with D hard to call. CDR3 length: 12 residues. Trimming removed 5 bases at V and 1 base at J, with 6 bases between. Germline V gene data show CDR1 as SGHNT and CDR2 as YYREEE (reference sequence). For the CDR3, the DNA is TGTGCCAGCAGGGGTTCGAACACTGAAGCTTTCTTT. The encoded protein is CASRGSNTEAFF.

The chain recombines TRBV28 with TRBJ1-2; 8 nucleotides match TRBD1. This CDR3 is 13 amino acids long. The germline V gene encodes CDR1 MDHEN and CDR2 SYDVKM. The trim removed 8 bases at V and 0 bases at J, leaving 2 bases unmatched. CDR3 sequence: CASVTGANYGYTF. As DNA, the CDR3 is TGTGCCAGCGTGACAGGGGCTAACTATGGCTACACCTTC.

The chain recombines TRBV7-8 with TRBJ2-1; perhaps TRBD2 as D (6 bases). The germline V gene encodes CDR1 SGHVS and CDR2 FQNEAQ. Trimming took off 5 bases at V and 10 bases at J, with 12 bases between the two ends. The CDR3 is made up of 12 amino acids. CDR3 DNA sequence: TGTGCCAGCAGCCGGGAGACTAACGAGCAGTTCTTC. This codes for CASSRETNEQFF.

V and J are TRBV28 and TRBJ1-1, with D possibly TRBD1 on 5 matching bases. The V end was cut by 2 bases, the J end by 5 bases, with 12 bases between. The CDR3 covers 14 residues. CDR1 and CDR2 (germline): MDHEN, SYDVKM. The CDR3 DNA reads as TGTGCCAGCAGTTTAGGGGCAGGGAGGACTGAAGCTTTCTTT. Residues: CASSLGAGRTEAFF.

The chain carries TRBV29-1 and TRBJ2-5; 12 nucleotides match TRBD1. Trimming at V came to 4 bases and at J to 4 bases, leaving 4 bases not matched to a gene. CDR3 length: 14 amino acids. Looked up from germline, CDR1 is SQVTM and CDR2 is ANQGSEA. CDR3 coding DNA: TGCAGCGTTGTGGGGACAGGGGGCGCAGAGACCCAGTACTTC. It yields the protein CSVVGTGGAETQYF.

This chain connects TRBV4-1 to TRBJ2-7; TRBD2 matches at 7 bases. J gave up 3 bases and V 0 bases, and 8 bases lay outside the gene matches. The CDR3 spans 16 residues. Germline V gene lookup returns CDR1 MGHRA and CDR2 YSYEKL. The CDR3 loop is CASSQDVASGGYEQYF. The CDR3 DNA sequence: TGCGCCAGCAGCCAAGATGTCGCTTCGGGAGGCTACGAGCAGTACTTC.

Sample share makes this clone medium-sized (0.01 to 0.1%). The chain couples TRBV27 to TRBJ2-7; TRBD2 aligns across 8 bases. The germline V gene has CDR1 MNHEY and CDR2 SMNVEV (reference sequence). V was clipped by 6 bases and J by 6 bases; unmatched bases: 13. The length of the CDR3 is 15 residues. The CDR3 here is CASRPSGTRGPEQYF. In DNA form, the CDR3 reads TGTGCCAGCAGACCATCCGGGACTAGAGGCCCCGAGCAGTACTTC.

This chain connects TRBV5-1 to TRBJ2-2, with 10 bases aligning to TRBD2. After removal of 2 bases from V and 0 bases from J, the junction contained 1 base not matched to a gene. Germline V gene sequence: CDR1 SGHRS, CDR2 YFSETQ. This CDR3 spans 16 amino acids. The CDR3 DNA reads TGCGCCAGCAGCTTAGCGGGAGGGCCGAACACCGGGGAGCTGTTTTTT. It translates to CASSLAGGPNTGELFF. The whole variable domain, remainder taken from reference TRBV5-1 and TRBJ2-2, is KAGVTQTPRYLIKTRGQQVTLSCSPISGHRSVSWYQQTPGQGLQFLFEYFSETQRNKGNFPGRFSGRQFSNSRSEMNVSTLELGDSALYLCASSLAGGPNTGELFFGEGSRLTVL.

CDR3 residues: CASSPRAARGGGGRQETQYF. The CDR3 coding sequence is TGTGCCAGCAGTCCCCGCGCAGCTCGAGGTGGCGGGGGTCGTCAAGAGACCCAGTACTTC. This sequence joins TRBV27 and TRBJ2-5; TRBD2 aligns across 7 bases. Trimming at V came to 5 bases and at J to 2 bases, leaving 23 bases not matched to a gene. The CDR3 has 20 amino acids. Germline V gene lookup returns CDR1 MNHEY and CDR2 SMNVEV (reference sequence).

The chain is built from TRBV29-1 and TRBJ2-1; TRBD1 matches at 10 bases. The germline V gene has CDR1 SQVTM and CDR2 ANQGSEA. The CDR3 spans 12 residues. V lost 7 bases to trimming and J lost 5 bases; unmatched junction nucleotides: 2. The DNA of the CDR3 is TGCAGCGCCGGACAGGGGGACAATGAGCAGTTCTTC. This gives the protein CSAGQGDNEQFF.

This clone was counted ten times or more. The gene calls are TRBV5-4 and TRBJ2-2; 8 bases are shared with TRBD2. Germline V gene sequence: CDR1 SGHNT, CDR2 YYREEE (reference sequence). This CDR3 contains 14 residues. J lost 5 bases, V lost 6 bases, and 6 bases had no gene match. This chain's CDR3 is CASTSGLSTGELFF. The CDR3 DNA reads TGTGCCAGCACTAGCGGGCTCTCGACCGGGGAGCTGTTTTTT.

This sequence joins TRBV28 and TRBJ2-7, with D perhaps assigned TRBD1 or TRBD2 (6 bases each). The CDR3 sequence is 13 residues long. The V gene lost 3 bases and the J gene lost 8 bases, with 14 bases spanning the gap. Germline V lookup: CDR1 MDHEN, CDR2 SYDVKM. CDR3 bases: TGTGCCAGCAGTTTTCCCCGGGGGCTTAAGCAGTACTTC. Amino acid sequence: CASSFPRGLKQYF.